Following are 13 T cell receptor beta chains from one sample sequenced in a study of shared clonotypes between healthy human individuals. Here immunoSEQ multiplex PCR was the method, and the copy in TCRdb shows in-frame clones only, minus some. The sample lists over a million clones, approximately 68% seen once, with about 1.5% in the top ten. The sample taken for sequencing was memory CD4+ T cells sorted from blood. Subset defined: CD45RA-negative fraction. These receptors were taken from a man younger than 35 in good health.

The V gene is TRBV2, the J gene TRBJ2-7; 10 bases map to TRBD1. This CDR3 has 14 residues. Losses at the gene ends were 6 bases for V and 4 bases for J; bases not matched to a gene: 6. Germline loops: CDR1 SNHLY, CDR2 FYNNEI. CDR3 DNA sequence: TGTGCCAGCAGGCCCGACAGGGGGCTGTACGAGCAGTACTTC. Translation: CASRPDRGLYEQYF.

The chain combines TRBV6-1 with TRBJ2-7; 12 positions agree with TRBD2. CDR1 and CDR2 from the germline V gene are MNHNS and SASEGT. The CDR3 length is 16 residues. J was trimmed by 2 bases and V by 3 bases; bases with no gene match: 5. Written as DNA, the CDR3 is TGTGCCAGCAGTGACTTACTAGCGGGAGGCGCCTACGAGCAGTACTTC. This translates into CASSDLLAGGAYEQYF.

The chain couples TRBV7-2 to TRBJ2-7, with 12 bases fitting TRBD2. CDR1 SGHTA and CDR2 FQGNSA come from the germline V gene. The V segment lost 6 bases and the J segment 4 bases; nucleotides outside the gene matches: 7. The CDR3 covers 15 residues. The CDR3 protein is CASRLGLAGSYEQYF. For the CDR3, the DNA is TGTGCCAGCAGACTAGGACTAGCGGGATCGTACGAGCAGTACTTC.

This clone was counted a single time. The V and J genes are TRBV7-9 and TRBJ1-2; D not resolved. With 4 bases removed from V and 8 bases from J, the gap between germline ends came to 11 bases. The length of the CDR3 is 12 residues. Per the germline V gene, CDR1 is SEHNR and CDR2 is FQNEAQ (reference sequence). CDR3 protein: CASSSDQSGYTF. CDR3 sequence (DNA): TGTGCCAGCAGCTCCGACCAGTCCGGCTACACCTTC.

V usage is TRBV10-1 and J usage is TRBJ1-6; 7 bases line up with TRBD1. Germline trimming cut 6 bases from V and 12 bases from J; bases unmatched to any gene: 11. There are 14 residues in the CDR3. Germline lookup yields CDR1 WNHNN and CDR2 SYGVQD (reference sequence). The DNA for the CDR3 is TGCGCCAGCAGGGAACCGGGACAGAGGGGACCCCTCCACTTT. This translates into CASREPGQRGPLHF.

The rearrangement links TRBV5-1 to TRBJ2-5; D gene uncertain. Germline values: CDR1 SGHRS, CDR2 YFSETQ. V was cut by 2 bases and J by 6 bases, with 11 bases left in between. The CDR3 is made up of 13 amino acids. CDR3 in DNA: TGCGCCAGCAGCTTTTTCGGGTGGCAGACCCAGTACTTC. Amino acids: CASSFFGWQTQYF.

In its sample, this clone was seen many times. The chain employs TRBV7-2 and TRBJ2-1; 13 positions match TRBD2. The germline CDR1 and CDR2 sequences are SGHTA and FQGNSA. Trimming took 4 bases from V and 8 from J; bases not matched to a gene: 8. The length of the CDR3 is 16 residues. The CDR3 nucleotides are TGTGCCAGCAGCTCCCTAACTAGCGGGAGGGCCTATGAGCAGTTCTTC. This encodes CASSSLTSGRAYEQFF.

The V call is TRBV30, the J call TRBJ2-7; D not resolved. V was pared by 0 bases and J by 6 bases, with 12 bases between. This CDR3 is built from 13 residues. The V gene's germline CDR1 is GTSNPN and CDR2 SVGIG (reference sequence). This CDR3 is CAWSVMGSGEQYF. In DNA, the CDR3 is TGTGCCTGGAGTGTAATGGGGTCTGGCGAGCAGTACTTC.

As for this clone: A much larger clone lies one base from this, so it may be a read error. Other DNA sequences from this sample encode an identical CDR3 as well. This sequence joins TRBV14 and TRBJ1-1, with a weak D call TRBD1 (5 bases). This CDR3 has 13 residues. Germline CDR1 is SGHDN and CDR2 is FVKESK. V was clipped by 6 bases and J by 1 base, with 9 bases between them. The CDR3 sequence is CASSQGRNTEAFF. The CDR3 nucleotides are TGTGCCAGCAGTCAGGGACGGAACACTGAAGCTTTCTTT.

CDR3 DNA sequence: TGTGCCAGCAGCCCCGGGACACACCAAGAGACCCAGTACTTC. Its protein product is CASSPGTHQETQYF. This chain uses TRBV6-5 with TRBJ2-5, with D possibly matching TRBD1 (6 bases). Germline V CDR1 and CDR2: MNHEY, SVGAGI. This CDR3 contains 14 residues. Between the trimmed V and J ends, which lost 6 bases and 0 bases, there was a span of 11 bases.

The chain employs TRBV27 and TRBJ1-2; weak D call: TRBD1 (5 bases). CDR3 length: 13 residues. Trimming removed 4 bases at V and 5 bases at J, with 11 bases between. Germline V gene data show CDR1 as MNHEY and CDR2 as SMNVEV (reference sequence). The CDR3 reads CASSWRGGYGYTF. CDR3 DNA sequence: TGTGCCAGCAGTTGGAGGGGAGGGTATGGCTACACCTTC.

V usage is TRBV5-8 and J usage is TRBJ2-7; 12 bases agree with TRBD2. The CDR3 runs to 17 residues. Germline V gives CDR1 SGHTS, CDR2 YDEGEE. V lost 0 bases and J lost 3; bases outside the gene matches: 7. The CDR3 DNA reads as TGTGCCAGCAGCTTGGGTTACTGGACTAGCGGGATCTACGAGCAGTACTTC. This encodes CASSLGYWTSGIYEQYF.

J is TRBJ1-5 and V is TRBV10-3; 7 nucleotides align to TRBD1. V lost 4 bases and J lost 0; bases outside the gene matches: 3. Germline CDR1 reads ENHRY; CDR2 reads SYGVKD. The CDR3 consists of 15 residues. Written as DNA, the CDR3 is TGTGCCATCAGTGCGACAGGGACTAGCAATCAGCCCCAGCATTTT. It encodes CAISATGTSNQPQHF.